Below are 10 T cell receptor beta chains sequenced from a single sample in a study of T-cell reconstitution after alpha-beta-depleted transplantation in children. TCRbeta library preparation incorporated unique molecular identifiers. One entry per CDR3 protein results from TCRdb running MiXCR on the PCR reads. This sample yields around 70,000 distinct CDR3 sequences, of which around 9.9% are seen a single time; over 10% belongs to the top ten. Sequencing used PBMCs, obtained before TCRalphabeta/CD19-depleted stem cell transplant. Source of these receptors: a boy younger than 18 with acute myeloid leukemia, due to receive a stem cell transplant.

This clonotype was seen many times. The chain employs TRBV5-6 and TRBJ2-7; no definite D call. Trimming took off 3 bases at V and 1 base at J, with 11 bases between the two ends. The CDR3 runs 14 residues. CDR1 is SGHDT, CDR2 YYEEEE, per germline. The CDR3 region has the DNA TGTGCCAGCAGCTGGTACCGAACGTCCTACGAGCAGTACGTC. Protein sequence: CASSWYRTSYEQYV.

Many counts were recorded for this clonotype. V and J are TRBV28 and TRBJ2-2, with TRBD1 matching over 11 bases. CDR1 and CDR2 from the germline V gene are MDHEN and SYDVKM. CDR3 length: 15 residues. V lost 6 bases and J lost 5; bases outside the gene matches: 5. In DNA, the CDR3 is TGTGCCAGCAGGCCCGGGACAGGGGGTACCGGGGAGCTGTTTTTT. This codes for CASRPGTGGTGELFF.

The table lists this clonotype with many counts. V and J are TRBV11-2 and TRBJ2-1; D is tentatively TRBD1 or TRBD2 (5 bases each). The germline gives CDR1 SGHAT, CDR2 FQNNGV. Trimming shortened V by 2 bases and J by 3 bases, and 14 bases separated the two germline ends. This CDR3 spans 16 amino acids. This CDR3 reads CASSLSGADFYNEQFF. The DNA for the CDR3 is TGTGCCAGCAGCTTAAGTGGGGCGGACTTCTACAATGAGCAGTTCTTC. The full variable domain, rest sourced from reference TRBV11-2 and TRBJ2-1, is EAGVAQSPRYKIIEKRQSVAFWCNPISGHATLYWYQQILGQGPKLLIQFQNNGVVDDSQLPKDRFSAERLKGVDSTLKIQPAKLEDSAVYLCASSLSGADFYNEQFFGPGTRLTVL.

The chain employs TRBV10-3 and TRBJ1-1; no clear D. From germline, CDR1 is ENHRY and CDR2 SYGVKD. Trimming took 10 bases from V and 0 from J, leaving 9 bases between them. CDR3 length equals 12 residues. The DNA for the CDR3 is TGTGCCAAGTGGACGGTGAACACTGAAGCTTTCTTT. Its translation is CAKWTVNTEAFF.

This clonotype was seen many times. This chain connects TRBV4-3 to TRBJ2-1; 7 nucleotides line up with TRBD1. Germline assignment: CDR1 LGHNA and CDR2 YSLEER. V gave up 4 bases and J gave up 4 bases; unmatched junction bases: 7. This CDR3 region has 15 residues. The CDR3 reads CASSPVRDRYNEQFF. The CDR3 DNA reads as TGCGCCAGCAGCCCTGTCCGGGACAGATACAATGAGCAGTTCTTC.

This clonotype was detected many times. This sequence joins TRBV7-9 and TRBJ2-2; the match to TRBD1 covers 7 bases. The ends lost 2 bases at V and 0 bases at J; junction bases unmatched: 3. The germline V gene encodes CDR1 SEHNR and CDR2 FQNEAQ (reference sequence). This CDR3 is 16 amino acids long. CDR3 loop: CASSLLGQTNTGELFF. The CDR3, as DNA: TGTGCCAGCAGCTTACTGGGACAGACGAACACCGGGGAGCTGTTTTTT.

This clonotype was seen just once. This rearrangement joins TRBV6-2 or TRBV6-3 to TRBJ1-5; D gene ambiguous. The germline gives CDR1 MNHEY, CDR2 SVGEGT. This CDR3 contains 15 residues. Deletions cut 6 bases from V and 9 bases from J, with 21 bases between. This chain's CDR3 is CASRIVSQGGGPQHF. The DNA of the CDR3 is TGTGCCAGCAGGATTGTGAGCCAAGGCGGCGGGCCCCAGCATTTT.

This clonotype was seen repeatedly, ten times or more. J is TRBJ2-3 and V is TRBV4-3; D gene unclear. The CDR3 consists of 16 residues. V shed 6 bases and J shed 0 bases, with 16 bases lying between them. Germline CDR1 is LGHNA and CDR2 is YSLEER. The CDR3 DNA reads as TGCGCCAGCAGTAGAACAGTAGCCCTTAGCACAGATACGCAGTATTTT. Its translation: CASSRTVALSTDTQYF.

This clonotype showed up many times. V gene TRBV20-1 combines with J gene TRBJ1-5, with TRBD1 matching 11 bases. With V trimmed by 6 bases and J by 0 bases, 13 bases remained unmatched. The CDR3 runs 18 residues. Germline V gives CDR1 DFQATT, CDR2 SNEGSKA (reference sequence). For the CDR3, the DNA is TGCAGTGCCCTCTCGGGACAGGGGGGATCGTATAGCAATCAGCCCCAGCATTTT. Residues: CSALSGQGGSYSNQPQHF.

The V call is TRBV25-1, the J call TRBJ2-6; no reliable D call. The CDR3 has 18 residues. The germline V gene has CDR1 MGHDK and CDR2 SYGVNS. V shed 2 bases and J shed 1 base, with 15 bases lying between them. CDR3 nucleotides: TGTGCCAGCAGTGAAGATACGTCTCCGACTTCTGGGGCCAACGTCCTGACTTTC. Its translation: CASSEDTSPTSGANVLTF.